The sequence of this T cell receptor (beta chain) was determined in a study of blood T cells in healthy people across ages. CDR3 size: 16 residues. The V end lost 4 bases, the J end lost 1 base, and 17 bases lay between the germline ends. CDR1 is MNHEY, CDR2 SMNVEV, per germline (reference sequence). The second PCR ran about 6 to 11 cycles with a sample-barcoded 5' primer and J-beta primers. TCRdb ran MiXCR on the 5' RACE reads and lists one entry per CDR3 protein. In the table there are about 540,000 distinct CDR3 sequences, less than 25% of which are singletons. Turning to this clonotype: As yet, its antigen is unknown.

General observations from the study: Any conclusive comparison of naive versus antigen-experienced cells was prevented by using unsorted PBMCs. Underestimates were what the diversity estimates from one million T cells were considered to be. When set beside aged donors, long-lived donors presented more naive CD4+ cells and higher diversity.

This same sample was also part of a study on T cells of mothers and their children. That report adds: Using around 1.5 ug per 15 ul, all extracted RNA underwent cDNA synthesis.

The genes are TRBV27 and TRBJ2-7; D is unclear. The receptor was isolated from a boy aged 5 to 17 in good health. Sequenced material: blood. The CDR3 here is CASSSLFSDGSYEQYF. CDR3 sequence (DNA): TGTGCCAGCAGTTCCCTCTTTAGTGATGGGTCCTACGAGCAGTACTTC.